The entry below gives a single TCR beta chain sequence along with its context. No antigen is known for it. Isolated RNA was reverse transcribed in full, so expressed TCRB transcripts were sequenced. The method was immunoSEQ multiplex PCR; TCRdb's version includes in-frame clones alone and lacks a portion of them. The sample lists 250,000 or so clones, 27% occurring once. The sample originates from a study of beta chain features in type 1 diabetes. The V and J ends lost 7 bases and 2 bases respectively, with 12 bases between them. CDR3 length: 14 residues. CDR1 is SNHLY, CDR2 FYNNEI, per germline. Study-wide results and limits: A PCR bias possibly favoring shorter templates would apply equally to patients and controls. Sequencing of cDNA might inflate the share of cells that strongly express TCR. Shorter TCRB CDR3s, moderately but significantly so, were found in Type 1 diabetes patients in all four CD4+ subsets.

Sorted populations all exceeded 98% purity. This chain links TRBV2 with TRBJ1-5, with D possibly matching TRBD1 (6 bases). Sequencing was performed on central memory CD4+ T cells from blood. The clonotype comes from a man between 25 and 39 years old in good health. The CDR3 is CASTTGGGNQPQHF. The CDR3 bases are TGTGCCAGCACGACGGGGGGCGGCAATCAGCCCCAGCATTTT.